The 21 T cell receptor beta chains given below trace back to one sample, sequenced in a study of blood T cell repertoires in COVID-19. Some clones are missing from TCRdb's copy, which holds only in-frame ones; the method was immunoSEQ multiplex PCR. The table has 150,000 to 200,000 clones, roughly nine tenths seen once. Sequencing was done on a sample of peripheral blood. The source is a woman at least 80 years old in a cohort sampled during active or convalescent COVID-19.

The V gene is TRBV18, the J gene TRBJ1-3; D perhaps matches TRBD1 (6 bases). Per germline, CDR1 KGHSH and CDR2 LQKENI. The ends were cut back, 2 bases at V and 1 base at J, with 18 bases in the middle. This CDR3 comprises 18 residues. As DNA, the CDR3 is TGTGCCAGCTCACCAGGTTCTCCGATGCAGGGGTCTGGAAACACCATATATTTT. Encoded protein: CASSPGSPMQGSGNTIYF. Together with reference TRBV18 and TRBJ1-3, the CDR3 gives the full variable domain: NAGVMQNPRHLVRRRGQEARLRCSPMKGHSHVYWYRQLPEEGLKFMVYLQKENIIDESGMPKERFSAEFPKEGPSILRIQQVVRGDSAAYFCASSPGSPMQGSGNTIYFGEGSWLTVV.

The genes are TRBV9 and TRBJ1-2, with D perhaps TRBD1 (5 bases). Germline CDR1 reads SGDLS; CDR2 reads YYNGEE. Trimming took off 2 bases at V and 4 bases at J, with 12 bases between the two ends. The CDR3 extends over 14 amino acids. The CDR3 DNA reads as TGTGCCAGCAGCGTTTGGGGCGCGGTCTATGGCTACACCTTC. Its translation is CASSVWGAVYGYTF.

V and J are TRBV9 and TRBJ1-5, with D unresolved. The CDR3 has 15 amino acids. Germline-derived CDR1 and CDR2 are SGDLS and YYNGEE. V lost 5 bases to trimming and J lost 0 bases, with 12 bases between them. CDR3 amino acids: CASSEGGISNQPQHF. Here the CDR3 DNA reads TGTGCCAGCAGTGAAGGAGGGATTAGCAATCAGCCCCAGCATTTT.

The genes are TRBV6-1 and TRBJ2-3, with TRBD1 identical over 10 bases. V lost 4 bases and J lost 1; bases outside the gene matches: 8. Germline assignment: CDR1 MNHNS and CDR2 SASEGT. The CDR3 totals 17 residues. CDR3 residues: CASSGGTGVPRTDTQYF. Here the CDR3 DNA reads TGTGCCAGCAGTGGCGGGACAGGGGTTCCCCGCACAGATACGCAGTATTTT.

The gene calls are TRBV12-3 or TRBV12-4 and TRBJ1-1; D gene ambiguous. This CDR3 has 10 residues. V dropped 1 base and J dropped 11 bases, with 5 bases sitting between them. CDR3 residues: CASSLEEAFF. The CDR3 DNA is TGTGCCAGCAGTTTAGAGGAGGCTTTCTTT.

The V and J genes are TRBV27 and TRBJ1-1; D gene uncertain. The length of the CDR3 is 13 residues. The V gene's germline CDR1 is MNHEY and CDR2 SMNVEV (reference sequence). Trimming shortened V by 3 bases and J by 1 base, and 6 bases separated the two germline ends. CDR3 DNA sequence: TGTGCCAGCAGTTTCCGGGGGAACACTGAAGCTTTCTTT. This codes for CASSFRGNTEAFF.

The chain links TRBV24-1 to TRBJ2-6; D is possibly TRBD1 (6 bases). Per germline, CDR1 KGHDR and CDR2 SFDVKD. Between the trimmed V and J ends, which lost 6 bases and 4 bases, there was a span of 9 bases. There are 14 residues in the CDR3. Here the CDR3 reads CATSSGAGANVLTF. The DNA for the CDR3 is TGTGCCACCAGTTCAGGGGCCGGGGCCAACGTCCTGACTTTC.

The chain is built from TRBV7-6 and TRBJ2-7, with D perhaps TRBD2 (7 bases). From germline, CDR1 is SGHVS and CDR2 FNYEAQ. V was shortened by 6 bases and J by 2 bases, with 26 bases between the two germline ends. The CDR3 length is 18 residues. The CDR3 nucleotides are TGTGCCAGCAGACCTGGGGGGGGGCGTCCCAAGAGTGCCTACGAGCAGTACGTC. The encoded protein is CASRPGGGRPKSAYEQYV.

The J gene is TRBJ2-3, the V gene TRBV11-3, with D perhaps TRBD2 (6 bases). CDR3 size: 16 residues. Trimming pared 4 bases from V and 0 bases from J, leaving 14 bases between. Per the germline V gene, CDR1 is SGHNT and CDR2 is YENEEA. The CDR3 reads CASSSLKRVSTDTQYF. CDR3 sequence (DNA): TGTGCCAGCAGCTCCCTCAAGCGGGTGAGCACAGATACGCAGTATTTT.

The genes are TRBV7-2 and TRBJ1-1; D ambiguous. This CDR3 region has 15 residues. The germline V and J ends were trimmed by 5 bases and 1 base, with 14 bases remaining between them. CDR1 is SGHTA, CDR2 FQGNSA, per germline. The CDR3 DNA follows: TGTGCCAGCAGCCACCGGACTTTGGGGAACACTGAAGCTTTCTTT. It is translated as CASSHRTLGNTEAFF.

The J gene is TRBJ1-5, the V gene TRBV4-1; weak D call: TRBD1 (5 bases). V was shortened by 0 bases and J by 5 bases, with 14 bases between the two germline ends. The CDR3 covers 16 residues. Germline CDR1 MGHRA, CDR2 YSYEKL. Here the CDR3 DNA reads TGCGCCAGCAGCCAAGATTCAGGGACTCTTCATCAGCCCCAGCATTTT. Protein sequence: CASSQDSGTLHQPQHF.

This chain links TRBV7-7 with TRBJ2-2; 11 bases are shared with TRBD2. The CDR3 consists of 18 residues. Looked up from germline, CDR1 is SSHAT and CDR2 is FNYEAQ (reference sequence). V lost 5 bases and J lost 4; bases outside the gene matches: 12. The DNA for the CDR3 is TGTGCCAGCAGCGTCTTGGCTAGCGGGAGGCTGGGCACCGGGGAGCTGTTTTTT. Residues: CASSVLASGRLGTGELFF.

V usage is TRBV12-3 or TRBV12-4 and J usage is TRBJ2-1; D perhaps matches TRBD1 (6 bases). This CDR3 is 13 amino acids long. V lost 2 bases and J lost 6, with 8 bases in between. CDR3 coding DNA: TGTGCCAGCAGTTTATCAGGGGTCAATGAGCAGTTCTTC. It codes for CASSLSGVNEQFF.

This chain joins TRBV10-3 and TRBJ1-5, with D possibly TRBD1 on 5 matching bases. Germline-derived CDR1 and CDR2 are ENHRY and SYGVKD. Trimming removed 7 bases at V and 7 bases at J, with 17 bases between. This CDR3 comprises 14 residues. As DNA, the CDR3 is TGTGCCATCAATGAAGCAGGGCTACGGCAGCCCCAGCATTTT. Protein sequence: CAINEAGLRQPQHF.

The CDR3 region is CASSEGGDSKLFF. The CDR3 nucleotides read TGTGCCAGCAGTGAAGGGGGGGATTCAAAACTGTTTTTT. This chain links TRBV6-1 with TRBJ1-4, with a weak D call TRBD1 (5 bases). Per germline, CDR1 MNHNS and CDR2 SASEGT. The CDR3 has 13 residues. Between the trimmed V and J ends, which lost 1 base and 10 bases, there was a span of 10 bases.

This sequence joins TRBV28 and TRBJ1-5, with 8 bases fitting TRBD1. CDR3 length equals 15 residues. V was clipped by 4 bases and J by 2 bases; unmatched bases: 4. The germline V gene encodes CDR1 MDHEN and CDR2 SYDVKM. The CDR3 DNA is TGTGCCAGCAGTTATCCGGGACAGGGCAATCAGCCCCAGCATTTT. It yields the protein CASSYPGQGNQPQHF.

The chain joins TRBV18 to TRBJ1-1; TRBD1 matches at 11 bases. With V trimmed by 3 bases and J by 6 bases, 6 bases remained unmatched. Germline loops: CDR1 KGHSH, CDR2 LQKENI. The CDR3 is 15 residues long. The CDR3 spells CASSPDRGLGAEAFF. The CDR3 nucleotides are TGTGCCAGCTCACCGGACAGGGGGCTGGGGGCTGAAGCTTTCTTT.

The rearrangement uses TRBV5-6 and TRBJ1-1, with D maybe TRBD1 (6 bases). CDR1 is SGHDT, CDR2 YYEEEE, per germline. The V gene lost 0 bases and the J gene lost 0 bases, with 12 bases spanning the gap. The CDR3 contains 16 residues. The CDR3 DNA follows: TGTGCCAGCAGCTTGGAAGAGGGGGATATGAACACTGAAGCTTTCTTT. Its translation is CASSLEEGDMNTEAFF. Full variable domain (remainder filled in from reference TRBV5-6 and TRBJ1-1): DAGVTQSPTHLIKTRGQQVTLRCSPKSGHDTVSWYQQALGQGPQFIFQYYEEEERQRGNFPDRFSGHQFPNYSSELNVNALLLGDSALYLCASSLEEGDMNTEAFFGQGTRLTVV.

This clone showed up just once. This chain joins TRBV7-9 and TRBJ1-4, with D maybe TRBD1 (6 bases). Trimming pared 4 bases from V and 4 bases from J, leaving 10 bases between. Germline CDR1 reads SEHNR; CDR2 reads FQNEAQ (reference sequence). The CDR3 is made up of 14 amino acids. Here the CDR3 reads CASSSTGLNEKLFF. In nucleotides, the CDR3 is TGTGCCAGCAGCTCGACAGGTCTTAATGAAAAACTGTTTTTT. Full variable domain (remainder filled in from reference TRBV7-9 and TRBJ1-4): DTGVSQNPRHKITKRGQNVTFRCDPISEHNRLYWYRQTLGQGPEFLTYFQNEAQLEKSRLLSDRFSAERPKGSFSTLEIQRTEQGDSAMYLCASSSTGLNEKLFFGSGTQLSVL.

The rearrangement uses TRBV7-2 and TRBJ1-5; unclear D gene. CDR3 length: 15 amino acids. Germline assignment: CDR1 SGHTA and CDR2 FQGNSA. The germline V and J ends were trimmed by 4 bases and 7 bases, with 17 bases remaining between them. In DNA, the CDR3 is TGTGCCAGCAGCTCTGTCGTCGCCGGGGTCCAGCCCCAGCATTTT. Translation: CASSSVVAGVQPQHF.

V gene TRBV14 combines with J gene TRBJ2-1; D unclear. The V gene lost 4 bases and the J gene lost 0 bases, with 13 bases spanning the gap. From germline, CDR1 is SGHDN and CDR2 FVKESK. This CDR3 is 16 amino acids long. The CDR3 DNA reads TGTGCCAGCAGCCCCCCTGGCCTGGCCTCCTACAATGAGCAGTTCTTC. As protein: CASSPPGLASYNEQFF. Combining the CDR3 with reference TRBV14 and TRBJ2-1 gives the whole variable domain EAGVTQFPSHSVIEKGQTVTLRCDPISGHDNLYWYRRVMGKEIKFLLHFVKESKQDESGMPNNRFLAERTGGTYSTLKVQPAELEDSGVYFCASSPPGLASYNEQFFGPGTRLTVL.